A single TCR beta chain is shown here with its context. The target antigen is unknown. The data were obtained in a study of cytomegalovirus exposure and HLA in healthy donors. Study-level findings and limits: A later analysis showed HLA-associated TCR beta chains outstripping equally common others in clonal expansion.

60 Vbeta and 13 Jbeta primers were used in PCR. Sequenced by immunoSEQ multiplex PCR; TCRdb stores in-frame clones only, minus some. The table shows fewer than 150,000 clones, with around three quarters occurring only once. The CDR3 contains 16 residues. Germline CDR1 and CDR2: MDHEN and SYDVKM. J lost 8 bases, V lost 1 base, and 10 bases had no gene match. Sequencing was performed on PBMCs. This TCR came from a man aged 25-45 years in good health and CMV-seronegative. The V and J genes are TRBV28 and TRBJ1-4, with 7 bases aligning to TRBD1. The CDR3 spells CASSLFGTGVREKLFF. Written as DNA, the CDR3 is TGTGCCAGCAGTTTATTCGGAACAGGGGTACGGGAAAAACTGTTTTTT.